The next 27 T cell receptor beta chains were all read from a single sample in a study of cytomegalovirus exposure and HLA in healthy donors (dated by TCRdb to about 2017). The library relied on the immunoSEQ multiplex PCR assay. For the multiplex PCR, a mixture combining 60 forward primers for TCR Vbeta segments and 13 reverse primers for TCR Jbeta segments was used. Here the immuneACCESS table is served through TCRdb, limited to in-frame sequences with V and J called. Missing clones are a known gap in these copies; in checked studies unresolved V genes cover under half, and the rest lacks a known reason. The table for this sample lists about 110,000 clones; 74% of them were counted only once. The top ten clonotypes cover approximately 2.5% of the sample. Specimen: PBMCs. The receptors were gathered from a man aged 45 to 65 in good health and CMV-seropositive.

To note about this clone: At one boundary the junction diverges from the germline segment, which might be a read error. The same CDR3 can be traced to other DNA sequences in this sample. The V gene is TRBV9, the J gene TRBJ2-3, with 9 nucleotides matching TRBD1. In germline, CDR1 is SGDLS, CDR2 YYNGEE. This CDR3 spans 16 amino acids. Here the CDR3 DNA reads TGCGCCAGCAGCCCCTCTGGACAGGGGAACACAGATACGCAGTATTTT. Translated: CASSPSGQGNTDTQYF.

This chain connects TRBV11-2 to TRBJ1-2; maybe TRBD1 (5 bases). Trimming took 4 bases from V and 0 from J, leaving 9 bases between them. In germline, CDR1 is SGHAT, CDR2 FQNNGV. There are 14 residues in the CDR3. CDR3 loop: CASSSGLANYGYTF. DNA for the CDR3: TGTGCCAGCAGCTCAGGGTTAGCTAACTATGGCTACACCTTC.

The chain uses TRBV4-2 and TRBJ2-2; maybe TRBD2 (6 bases). The germline gives CDR1 LGHNA, CDR2 YNFKEQ. Deletions cut 1 base from V and 0 bases from J, with 18 bases between. This CDR3 has 19 residues. Written as DNA, the CDR3 is TGTGCCAGCAGCCAAGTGGGCCTTATGGGGGGTTCGAACACCGGGGAGCTGTTTTTT. Amino acid sequence: CASSQVGLMGGSNTGELFF.

CDR3 sequence reads: CASSPVSGANVLTF. For the CDR3, the DNA is TGTGCCAGTAGTCCGGTCTCTGGGGCCAACGTCCTGACTTTC. The chain recombines TRBV19 with TRBJ2-6; no firm D call. Germline V gene data show CDR1 as LNHDA and CDR2 as SQIVND (reference sequence). V was shortened by 5 bases and J by 0 bases, with 5 bases between the two germline ends. This CDR3 comprises 14 residues.

The chain combines TRBV5-5 with TRBJ2-7, with TRBD1 identical over 9 bases. CDR1 and CDR2 from the germline V gene are SGHKS and YYEKEE (reference sequence). CDR3 size: 15 residues. The J segment lost 0 bases and the V segment lost 3 bases, leaving 4 bases of the junction unmatched. CDR3 amino acids: CASSSGQGSSYEQYF. CDR3 nucleotides: TGTGCCAGCAGCTCCGGACAGGGGTCCTCCTACGAGCAGTACTTC. The full variable domain, its missing parts supplied by reference TRBV5-5 and TRBJ2-7, is DAGVTQSPTHLIKTRGQQVTLRCSPISGHKSVSWYQQVLGQGPQFIFQYYEKEERGRGNFPDRFSARQFPNYSSELNVNALLLGDSALYLCASSSGQGSSYEQYFGPGTRLTVT.

The sample holds a few counts of this clone. The chain combines TRBV19 with TRBJ1-1; D might be TRBD1 (5 bases). The CDR3 extends over 15 amino acids. Germline CDR1 reads LNHDA; CDR2 reads SQIVND (reference sequence). V was pared by 7 bases and J by 0 bases, with 15 bases between. The CDR3 region has the DNA TGTGCCAGTACCCATGGTCAGGGATTGAACACTGAAGCTTTCTTT. Translated, it gives CASTHGQGLNTEAFF.

Concerning this clone: One junction end does not reproduce the germline sequence, and a read error may be involved. The chain employs TRBV6-6 and TRBJ2-6, with a tentative D call TRBD1 (5 bases). CDR3 size: 15 residues. The V gene's germline CDR1 is MNHNY and CDR2 SVGAGI (reference sequence). DNA for the CDR3: TGTGCCAGCACCGGGTCCGACTCTGGGGCCAACGGCCTGACTTTC. The encoded protein is CASTGSDSGANGLTF.

The sample holds a few counts of this clone. The chain couples TRBV7-3 to TRBJ1-1, with D possibly matching TRBD1 (5 bases). Germline V gene sequence: CDR1 SGHTA, CDR2 FQGTGA. This CDR3 contains 14 residues. Trimming pared 3 bases from V and 1 base from J, leaving 9 bases between. CDR3 nucleotides: TGTGCCAGCAGCTTTGGGGCAGAGAACACTGAAGCTTTCTTT. Protein sequence: CASSFGAENTEAFF.

The genes are TRBV21-1 and TRBJ2-2; the table gives TRBD2 as D, unverified against the DNA. TRBV21-1 is flagged as a pseudogene. This CDR3 is built from 17 residues. Here the CDR3 DNA reads TGTGCCAGCAGCATTGTGGACGGCCGGAGGGACACCGGGGAGCTGTTTTTT. Translating gives CASSIVDGRRDTGELFF.

V gene TRBV27 combines with J gene TRBJ2-3, with D maybe TRBD1 (6 bases). From germline, CDR1 is MNHEY and CDR2 SMNVEV (reference sequence). Between the trimmed V and J ends, which lost 4 bases and 5 bases, there was a span of 19 bases. The length of the CDR3 is 16 residues. This CDR3 reads CASSSPDATGRDTQYF. The DNA of the CDR3 is TGTGCCAGCAGTTCACCAGATGCGACAGGAAGAGATACGCAGTATTTT.

The V gene is TRBV10-3, the J gene TRBJ1-6; D gene unclear. The CDR3 is 16 residues long. Germline CDR1 reads ENHRY; CDR2 reads SYGVKD. V lost 4 bases to trimming and J lost 3 bases, with 13 bases between them. The DNA of the CDR3 is TGTGCCATCAGTGCCTCAGAGGCCCTCTATAATTCACCCCTCCACTTT. This sequence encodes CAISASEALYNSPLHF.

CDR3 bases: TGCGCCAGCAGCTCTGCAGGGTCTTCGGCTAATGAAAAACTGTTTTTT. It encodes CASSSAGSSANEKLFF. The chain has TRBV5-1 and TRBJ1-4; maybe TRBD1 (5 bases). Trimming removed 3 bases from V and 3 bases from J, with 15 bases in between. Germline values: CDR1 SGHRS, CDR2 YFSETQ. The CDR3 runs 16 residues.

V gene TRBV5-4 combines with J gene TRBJ2-5; TRBD1 aligns across 8 bases. CDR3 size: 14 residues. Germline-derived CDR1 and CDR2 are SGHNT and YYREEE (reference sequence). Trimming cost V 5 bases and J 4 bases; bases outside gene matches: 7. CDR3 region: CASSKQGEGETQYF. The DNA of the CDR3 is TGTGCCAGCAGTAAACAGGGGGAAGGAGAGACCCAGTACTTC. The full variable domain, in which reference TRBV5-4 and TRBJ2-5 provide the parts outside the CDR3, is ETGVTQSPTHLIKTRGQQVTLRCSSQSGHNTVSWYQQALGQGPQFIFQYYREEENGRGNFPPRFSGLQFPNYSSELNVNALELDDSALYLCASSKQGEGETQYFGPGTRLLVL.

The chain links TRBV2 to TRBJ1-5, with D possibly matching TRBD1 (6 bases). Per germline, CDR1 SNHLY and CDR2 FYNNEI. This CDR3 region has 14 residues. Between the trimmed V and J ends, which lost 7 bases and 3 bases, there was a span of 13 bases. The CDR3 is CASTTDRFNQPQHF. The DNA of the CDR3 is TGTGCCAGCACGACCGACAGGTTCAATCAGCCCCAGCATTTT.

This clone was counted a single time. The CDR3 DNA sequence: TGTGCCAGCAGCTCCAAGGGCGGGGGGGCTTACAATGAGCAGTTCTTC. Translation gives CASSSKGGGAYNEQFF. The chain uses TRBV7-2 and TRBJ2-1; TRBD2 aligns across 9 bases. The CDR3 extends over 16 amino acids. Germline V gives CDR1 SGHTA, CDR2 FQGNSA. V trimming: 4 bases; J trimming: 4 bases; junction bases outside the gene matches: 8.

CDR3 nucleotides: TGTGCCAGCAGCTCCGGTAGGCGCGGGGGGGCCGCAAACACCGGGGAGCTGTTTTTT. The encoded protein is CASSSGRRGGAANTGELFF. The chain combines TRBV7-8 with TRBJ2-2; 9 bases fit TRBD2. Per germline, CDR1 SGHVS and CDR2 FQNEAQ. The V and J ends lost 4 bases and 2 bases, in that order; junction bases with no gene match: 14. The CDR3 totals 19 residues.

The rearrangement links TRBV10-3 to TRBJ1-1, with D possibly TRBD1 on 6 matching bases. The CDR3 is made up of 13 amino acids. V was clipped by 0 bases and J by 7 bases, with 9 bases between them. Germline V CDR1 and CDR2: ENHRY, SYGVKD. The CDR3 DNA sequence: TGTGCCATCAGTGAGTCTCTAGGGGGTGAAGCTTTCTTT. Translated, it gives CAISESLGGEAFF.

This rearrangement joins TRBV5-4 to TRBJ2-5; 8 nucleotides agree with TRBD1. CDR3 size: 14 residues. With V trimmed by 4 bases and J by 5 bases, 7 bases remained unmatched. The germline V gene has CDR1 SGHNT and CDR2 YYREEE (reference sequence). CDR3 residues: CASSPGQARETQYF. The CDR3 DNA sequence: TGTGCCAGCAGCCCGGGACAGGCGCGGGAGACCCAGTACTTC.

V and J are TRBV11-2 and TRBJ1-5, with a tentative D call TRBD1 (5 bases). The germline V gene encodes CDR1 SGHAT and CDR2 FQNNGV. This CDR3 has 13 residues. V shed 5 bases and J shed 4 bases, with 9 bases lying between them. Here the CDR3 DNA reads TGTGCCAGCAGCCGACAGCAGAATCAGCCCCAGCATTTT. Encoded protein: CASSRQQNQPQHF.

A word on this clone: A junction boundary mismatches the germline segment, possibly from a read error. The chain employs TRBV28 and TRBJ2-1, with 10 bases that match TRBD1. The CDR3 contains 15 residues. Germline values: CDR1 MDHEN, CDR2 SYDVKM. The chain's CDR3 is CASSRPGQGVGEHFF. The CDR3 DNA follows: TGTGCCAGCAGTCGCCCCGGACAGGGGGTCGGTGAGCATTTCTTC.

This clone was picked up a small number of times. The chain recombines TRBV2 with TRBJ1-2; the D is unclear. Germline V CDR1 and CDR2: SNHLY, FYNNEI. CDR3 length: 12 residues. V lost 6 bases to trimming and J lost 4 bases, with 9 bases between them. CDR3 sequence: CASSPEGYGYTF. The CDR3 nucleotides are TGTGCCAGCAGCCCCGAGGGCTATGGCTACACCTTC.

The chain links TRBV5-1 to TRBJ2-5, with 14 bases aligning to TRBD2. V gave up 4 bases and J gave up 5 bases; unmatched junction bases: 7. The CDR3 spans 16 residues. Germline V gene lookup returns CDR1 SGHRS and CDR2 YFSETQ. DNA for the CDR3: TGCGCCAGCAGCGTGGGACTAGCGGGAGTGGGGGAGACCCAGTACTTC. This sequence encodes CASSVGLAGVGETQYF.

The V gene is TRBV7-9, the J gene TRBJ1-1; no reliable D call. Germline V gene lookup returns CDR1 SEHNR and CDR2 FQNEAQ (reference sequence). The CDR3 contains 15 residues. The V end was cut by 0 bases, the J end by 4 bases, with 12 bases between. CDR3 DNA sequence: TGTGCCAGCAGCTTAGCGGGTCGAGGAGGCACTGAAGCTTTCTTT. It encodes CASSLAGRGGTEAFF.

The chain employs TRBV2 and TRBJ1-1; a possible D gene is TRBD1 (6 bases). The germline V gene encodes CDR1 SNHLY and CDR2 FYNNEI. The V gene lost 2 bases and the J gene lost 2 bases, with 12 bases spanning the gap. The CDR3 has 15 residues. The DNA of the CDR3 is TGTGCCAGCAGTGAAAGGGGCAGGGGTAACACTGAAGCTTTCTTT. Translation gives CASSERGRGNTEAFF.

The chain links TRBV19 to TRBJ2-1, with D perhaps TRBD2 (5 bases). From germline, CDR1 is LNHDA and CDR2 SQIVND (reference sequence). Trimming pared 5 bases from V and 8 bases from J, leaving 13 bases between. The CDR3 runs to 13 residues. CDR3: CASSSLLGDEQFF. For the CDR3, the DNA is TGTGCCAGTAGTTCATTACTAGGCGATGAGCAGTTCTTC.

The chain combines TRBV7-2 with TRBJ2-3; 8 nucleotides agree with TRBD1. J gave up 5 bases and V 1 base, and 11 bases lay outside the gene matches. Germline CDR1 and CDR2: SGHTA and FQGNSA. The length of the CDR3 is 17 residues. Here the CDR3 reads CASSLGITGGGGDTQYF. The CDR3 region has the DNA TGTGCCAGCAGCTTAGGAATAACAGGGGGTGGAGGAGATACGCAGTATTTT. Looking up the rest from reference TRBV7-2 and TRBJ2-3 gives the full variable domain: GAGVSQSPSNKVTEKGKDVELRCDPISGHTALYWYRQSLGQGLEFLIYFQGNSAPDKSGLPSDRFSAERTGGSVSTLTIQRTQQEDSAVYLCASSLGITGGGGDTQYFGPGTRLTVL.

CDR3 loop: CASSPSGTRNEQYF. DNA of the CDR3: TGTGCCAGCAGCCCTTCCGGGACTAGAAACGAGCAGTACTTC. This chain links TRBV13 with TRBJ2-7; 8 nucleotides agree with TRBD2. The CDR3 is made up of 14 amino acids. The J segment lost 5 bases and the V segment lost 5 bases, leaving 8 bases of the junction unmatched. Germline V gives CDR1 PRHDT, CDR2 FYEKMQ (reference sequence).